This T cell receptor (beta chain) is from a study of identical twins. Study findings and constraints: Insertions ran lower in abundant cord blood beta clonotypes, though not in memory repertoires.

Via MiXCR, TCRdb re-called the 5' RACE reads, giving one row per CDR3 protein. This repertoire shows approximately 300,000 distinct CDR3 sequences, around 9.7% found once; its top ten account for 6% to 8.5%. The CDR3 is made up of 17 amino acids. V dropped 0 bases and J dropped 0 bases, with 12 bases sitting between them. Germline V gene lookup returns CDR1 LGHDT and CDR2 YNNKEL (reference sequence). This clonotype turned up a few times. Antigen specificity is unknown. The same sample was also used in a study of yellow fever vaccine responses in identical twins.

Sequenced: CD8+ T cells sorted from blood. This sequence originates from a woman in her late teens or twenties in good health. The chain uses TRBV3-1 and TRBJ2-1; possible D gene TRBD2, 6 bases. The CDR3 region is CASSQESGPNSYNEQFF. CDR3 DNA sequence: TGTGCCAGCAGCCAAGAGAGCGGGCCGAACTCCTACAATGAGCAGTTCTTC.